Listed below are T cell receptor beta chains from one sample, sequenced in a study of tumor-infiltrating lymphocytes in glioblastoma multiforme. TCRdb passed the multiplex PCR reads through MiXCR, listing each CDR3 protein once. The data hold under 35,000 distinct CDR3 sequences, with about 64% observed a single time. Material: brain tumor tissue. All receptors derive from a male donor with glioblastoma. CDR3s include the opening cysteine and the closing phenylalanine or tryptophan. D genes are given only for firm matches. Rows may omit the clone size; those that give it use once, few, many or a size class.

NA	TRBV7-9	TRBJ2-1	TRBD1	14	TGTGCCAGCAGCCTCAGGGCAGGGGGCGGTGAGCAGTTCTTC	CASSLRAGGGEQFF
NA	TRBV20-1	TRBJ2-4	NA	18	TGCAGCGCTAGGTCCATCACGAGCGGGACAATAGCCAAAAACATTCAGTACTTC	CSARSITSGTIAKNIQYF
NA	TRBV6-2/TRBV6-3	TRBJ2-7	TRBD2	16	TGTGCCAGCAGTGTCCTGAGACTAGCGGATACCTACGAGCAGTACTTC	CASSVLRLADTYEQYF
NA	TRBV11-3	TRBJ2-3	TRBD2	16	TGTTCCAGCGGCTTACGGAGCGGGAGGGTCGCAGATACGCAGTATTTT	CSSGLRSGRVADTQYF
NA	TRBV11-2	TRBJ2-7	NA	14	TGTGTCAGCTACACCGGGACACCCGGCTACGGGCAGTACTTC	CVSYTGTPGYGQYF
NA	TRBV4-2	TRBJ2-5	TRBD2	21	TGTGCCAGCAGCCAAGAGATGATCGGGATAGGGGGATCGGGGGGGCGAGAGACCCAGTACTTC	CASSQEMIGIGGSGGRETQYF
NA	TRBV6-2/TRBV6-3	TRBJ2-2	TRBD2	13	TGTGCCAGCACCGGGACTAATAACGGGGAGCTGTTTTTT	CASTGTNNGELFF
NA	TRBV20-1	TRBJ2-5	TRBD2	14	TGCAGTACATATAGCGGGAGATCAGAAGAGACCCAGTACTTC	CSTYSGRSEETQYF
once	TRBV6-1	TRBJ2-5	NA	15	TGTGCCAGCAGTTACACCAGGACGGTACAAGAGACCCAGCACTTC	CASSYTRTVQETQHF
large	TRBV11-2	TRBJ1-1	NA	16	TGTGCCAGCAGGGCTATTCTAGGGGTTGGGAACACTGAAGCTTTCTTT	CASRAILGVGNTEAFF
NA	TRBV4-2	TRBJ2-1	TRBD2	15	TGTGCCAGCAGCCGAGCGGGGGCCGCCTACAATGGGCAGTTCTTC	CASSRAGAAYNGQFF
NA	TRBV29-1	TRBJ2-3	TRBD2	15	TGCAGCGCTAGAAGACTGGCGGGAGAAACAGATGCGCAGTATTTT	CSARRLAGETDAQYF
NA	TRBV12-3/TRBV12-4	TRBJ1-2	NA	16	TGTGCCAGCAGTTACGCAAAAGGGGTGATAGACTATGGCTACACCTTC	CASSYAKGVIDYGYTF
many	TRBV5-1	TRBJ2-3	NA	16	TGCGCCAGCAGCCCCCTAGGTATTGGAGGCACAGATACGCAGTATTTT	CASSPLGIGGTDTQYF
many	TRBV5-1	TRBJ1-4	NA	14	TGCGCCAGCAGGAGACAGCTAACTAATGAAAAACTGTTTTTT	CASRRQLTNEKLFF
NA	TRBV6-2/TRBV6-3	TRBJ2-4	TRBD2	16	TGTGCTTGCAGAACCCTAGCGGGAGGACCAGAAAACATTCAGTACTTC	CACRTLAGGPENIQYF